Included here is one T cell receptor (beta chain) sequence, with context. Its matching antigen is unknown. This specimen belongs to a study of tumor-infiltrating lymphocytes in primary liver carcinoma. Study context: The yield of productive TCRbeta reads per sample was roughly 3.65 to 7.5 million and was similar across tissue types. Findings and limits, study-wide: Tumor top-250-clone fractions significantly exceeded those of blood (p = 0.039). Only about 7-24% of top clones showed up in all five tumor regions.

Extraction of RNA together with DNA used about 17-31 mg of unsorted bulk tissue. Each participant had primary liver carcinoma, and surgical resection was the treatment. V was pared by 9 bases and J by 7 bases, with 19 bases between. The CDR3 totals 13 residues. Reverse transcription of about 500 ng total RNA with a constant-region primer produced TCR beta cDNA. Libraries for TCR beta were built through three nested multiplex PCR rounds, which together made up a slightly modified ARM-PCR procedure. The opening two PCR rounds, 10 cycles each, paired TRBV1-TRBV30 forward primers with a C-beta reverse primer. TCRdb re-derived calls from the multiplex PCR reads in MiXCR, one entry per CDR3 protein. In the table there are 99,000 or so distinct CDR3 sequences, approximately 80% of which are singletons.

Input material: liver tumor tissue from sampling region 3. Subset described: tumor region T3, left-lateral pole. This clonotype was sampled from a middle-aged man with primary liver carcinoma and hepatitis B virus infection. The rearrangement links TRBV12-3 or TRBV12-4 to TRBJ2-7, with D maybe TRBD2 (5 bases). CDR3 nucleotide sequence: TGTGCCAGTAGTATGAAATGGGAGCCTGAGCAGTACTTC. Translated, it gives CASSMKWEPEQYF.